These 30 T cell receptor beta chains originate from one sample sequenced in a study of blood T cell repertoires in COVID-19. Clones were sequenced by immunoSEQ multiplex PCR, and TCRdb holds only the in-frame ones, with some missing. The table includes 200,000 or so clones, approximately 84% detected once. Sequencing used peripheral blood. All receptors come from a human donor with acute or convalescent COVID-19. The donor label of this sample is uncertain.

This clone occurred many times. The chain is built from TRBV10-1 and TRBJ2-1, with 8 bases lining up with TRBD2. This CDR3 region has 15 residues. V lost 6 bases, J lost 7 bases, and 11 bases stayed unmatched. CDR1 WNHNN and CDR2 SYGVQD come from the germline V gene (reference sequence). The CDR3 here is CASSSGGPLWNEQFF. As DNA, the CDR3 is TGCGCCAGCAGCTCGGGAGGGCCCTTGTGGAATGAGCAGTTCTTC.

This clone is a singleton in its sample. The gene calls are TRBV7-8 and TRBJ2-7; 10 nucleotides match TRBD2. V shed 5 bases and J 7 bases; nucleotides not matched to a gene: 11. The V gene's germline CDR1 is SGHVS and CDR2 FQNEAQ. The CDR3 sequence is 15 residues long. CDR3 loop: CASSQGELAGLEQYF. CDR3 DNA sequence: TGTGCCAGCAGCCAGGGTGAACTAGCGGGGTTAGAGCAGTACTTC. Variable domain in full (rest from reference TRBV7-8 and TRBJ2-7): GAGVSQSPRYKVAKRGQDVALRCDPISGHVSLFWYQQALGQGPEFLTYFQNEAQLDKSGLPSDRFFAERPEGSVSTLKIQRTQQEDSAVYLCASSQGELAGLEQYFGPGTRLTVT.

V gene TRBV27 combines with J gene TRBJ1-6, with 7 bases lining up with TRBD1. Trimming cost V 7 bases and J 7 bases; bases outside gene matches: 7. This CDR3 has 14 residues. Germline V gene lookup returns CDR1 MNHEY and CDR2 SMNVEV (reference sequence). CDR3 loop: CASTRDSRNSPLHF. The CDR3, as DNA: TGTGCCAGCACTCGGGACAGCCGAAATTCACCCCTCCACTTT.

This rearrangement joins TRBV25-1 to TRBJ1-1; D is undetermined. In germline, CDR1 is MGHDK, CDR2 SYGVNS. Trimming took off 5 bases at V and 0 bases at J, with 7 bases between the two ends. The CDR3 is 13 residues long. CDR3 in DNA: TGTGCCAGCAGTATGTCAGTGAACACTGAAGCTTTCTTT. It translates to CASSMSVNTEAFF.

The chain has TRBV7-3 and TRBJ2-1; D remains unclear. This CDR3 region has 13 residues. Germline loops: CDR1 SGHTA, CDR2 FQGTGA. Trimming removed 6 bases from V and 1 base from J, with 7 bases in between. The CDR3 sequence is CASSPGSYNEQFF. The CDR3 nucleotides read TGTGCCAGCAGTCCCGGGTCCTACAATGAGCAGTTCTTC.

CDR3 DNA sequence: TGTGCCAGCAGCCAAGTGGGACAGGGGAGCACTGAAGCTTTCTTT. Translating gives CASSQVGQGSTEAFF. The chain has TRBV4-2 and TRBJ1-1; 10 nucleotides agree with TRBD1. The length of the CDR3 is 15 residues. Germline CDR1 reads LGHNA; CDR2 reads YNFKEQ. With 1 base clipped from V and 4 bases from J, the junction kept 3 bases outside the gene matches.

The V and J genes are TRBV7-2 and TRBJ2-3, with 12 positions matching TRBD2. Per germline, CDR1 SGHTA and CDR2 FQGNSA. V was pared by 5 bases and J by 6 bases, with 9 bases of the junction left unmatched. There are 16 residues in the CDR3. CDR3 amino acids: CASSTNLAGGRDTQYF. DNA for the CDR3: TGTGCCAGCAGCACCAATCTAGCGGGAGGGCGGGATACGCAGTATTTT.

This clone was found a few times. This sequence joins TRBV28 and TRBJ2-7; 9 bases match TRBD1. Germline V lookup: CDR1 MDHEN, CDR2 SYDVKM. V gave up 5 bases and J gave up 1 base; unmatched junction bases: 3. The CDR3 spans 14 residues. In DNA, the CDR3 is TGTGCCAGCAGTGTACAGGGGGCGTCCTACGAGCAGTACTTC. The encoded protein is CASSVQGASYEQYF. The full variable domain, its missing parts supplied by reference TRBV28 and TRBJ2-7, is DVKVTQSSRYLVKRTGEKVFLECVQDMDHENMFWYRQDPGLGLRLIYFSYDVKMKEKGDIPEGYSVSREKKERFSLILESASTNQTSMYLCASSVQGASYEQYFGPGTRLTVT.

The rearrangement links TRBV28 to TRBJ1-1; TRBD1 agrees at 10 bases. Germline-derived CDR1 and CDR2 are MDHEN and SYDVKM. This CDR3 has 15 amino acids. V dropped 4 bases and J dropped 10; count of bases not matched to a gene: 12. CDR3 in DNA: TGTGCCAGCAGTTCCCCATCCAGCGACAGGGGGCGAGCTTTCTTT. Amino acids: CASSSPSSDRGRAFF.

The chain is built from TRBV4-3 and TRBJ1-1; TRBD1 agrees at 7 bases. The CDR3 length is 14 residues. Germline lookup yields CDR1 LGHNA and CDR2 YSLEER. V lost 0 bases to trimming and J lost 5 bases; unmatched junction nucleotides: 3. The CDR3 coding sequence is TGCGCCAGCAGCCAAGAAAGGGGGCGGACTGAAGCTTTCTTT. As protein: CASSQERGRTEAFF.

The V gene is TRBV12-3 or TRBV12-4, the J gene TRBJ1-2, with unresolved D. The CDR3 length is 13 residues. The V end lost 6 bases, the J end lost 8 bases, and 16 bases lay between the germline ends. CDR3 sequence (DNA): TGTGCCAGCAGCCCCGGGGTTAAGGGCGGCTACACCTTC. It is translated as CASSPGVKGGYTF.

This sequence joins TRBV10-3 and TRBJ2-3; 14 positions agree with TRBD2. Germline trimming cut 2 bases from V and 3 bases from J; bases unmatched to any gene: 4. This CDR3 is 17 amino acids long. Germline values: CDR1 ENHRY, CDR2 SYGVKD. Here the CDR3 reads CAISETGTSGSTDTQYF. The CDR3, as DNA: TGTGCCATCAGTGAGACCGGGACTAGCGGGAGTACAGATACGCAGTATTTT.

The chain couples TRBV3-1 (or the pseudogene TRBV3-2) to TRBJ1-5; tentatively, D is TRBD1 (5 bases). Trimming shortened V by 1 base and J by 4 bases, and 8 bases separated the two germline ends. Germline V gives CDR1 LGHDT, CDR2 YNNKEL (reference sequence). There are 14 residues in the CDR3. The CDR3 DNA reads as TGTGCCAGCAGCCAAGTCCCAGGGAATCAGCCCCAGCATTTT. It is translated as CASSQVPGNQPQHF.

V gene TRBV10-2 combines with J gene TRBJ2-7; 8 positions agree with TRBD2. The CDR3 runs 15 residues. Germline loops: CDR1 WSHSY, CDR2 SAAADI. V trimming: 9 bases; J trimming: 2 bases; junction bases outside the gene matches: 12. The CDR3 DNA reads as TGCGCCAGTACCTCTGGGGTAGCGGGACCCTACGAGCAGTACTTC. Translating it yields CASTSGVAGPYEQYF.

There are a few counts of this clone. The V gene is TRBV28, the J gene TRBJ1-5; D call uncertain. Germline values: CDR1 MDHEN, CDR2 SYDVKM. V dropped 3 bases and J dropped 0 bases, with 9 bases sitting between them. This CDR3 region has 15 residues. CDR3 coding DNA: TGTGCCAGCAGTTTTGGAGGTTATAGCAATCAGCCCCAGCATTTT. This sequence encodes CASSFGGYSNQPQHF.

CDR3 sequence: CASSLLGGTEAFF. The CDR3 coding sequence is TGCGCCAGCAGCTTGCTCGGAGGCACTGAAGCTTTCTTT. The chain has TRBV5-1 and TRBJ1-1; D unclear. V was shortened by 1 base and J by 4 bases, with 8 bases between the two germline ends. The CDR3 spans 13 residues. CDR1 and CDR2 from the germline V gene are SGHRS and YFSETQ. The complete variable domain, with remaining parts taken from reference TRBV5-1 and TRBJ1-1, reads KAGVTQTPRYLIKTRGQQVTLSCSPISGHRSVSWYQQTPGQGLQFLFEYFSETQRNKGNFPGRFSGRQFSNSRSEMNVSTLELGDSALYLCASSLLGGTEAFFGQGTRLTVV.

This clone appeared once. This CDR3 is CASSPMGLNTDTQYF. The CDR3 DNA reads TGTGCCAGCAGCCCAATGGGACTAAACACAGATACGCAGTATTTT. The V call is TRBV7-9, the J call TRBJ2-3, with TRBD2 matching 7 bases. The CDR3 has 15 residues. Per the germline V gene, CDR1 is SEHNR and CDR2 is FQNEAQ (reference sequence). V was pared by 5 bases and J by 2 bases, with 7 bases of the junction left unmatched.

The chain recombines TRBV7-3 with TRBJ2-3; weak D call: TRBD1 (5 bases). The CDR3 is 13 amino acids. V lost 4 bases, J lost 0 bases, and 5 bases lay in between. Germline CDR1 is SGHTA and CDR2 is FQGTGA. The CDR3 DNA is TGTGCCAGCAGCTCAGGGAGCACAGATACGCAGTATTTT. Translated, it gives CASSSGSTDTQYF.

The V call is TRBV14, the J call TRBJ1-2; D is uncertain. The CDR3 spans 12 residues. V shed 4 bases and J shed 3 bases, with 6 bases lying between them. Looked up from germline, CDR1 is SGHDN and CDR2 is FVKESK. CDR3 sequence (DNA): TGTGCCAGCAGCCCCCTGTACTATGGCTACACCTTC. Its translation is CASSPLYYGYTF.

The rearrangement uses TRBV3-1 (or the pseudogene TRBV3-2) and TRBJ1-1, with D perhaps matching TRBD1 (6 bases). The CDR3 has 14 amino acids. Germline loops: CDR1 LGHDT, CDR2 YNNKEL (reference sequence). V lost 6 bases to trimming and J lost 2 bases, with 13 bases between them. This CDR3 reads CASSPLTGNTEAFF. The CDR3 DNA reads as TGTGCCAGCAGTCCCCTGACAGGAAACACTGAAGCTTTCTTT.

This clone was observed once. The CDR3 loop reads CASSGGQAMNTEAFF. The CDR3 bases are TGCGCCAGCAGCGGGGGACAGGCAATGAACACTGAAGCTTTCTTT. The V call is TRBV5-1, the J call TRBJ1-1; 8 nucleotides agree with TRBD1. V trimming: 4 bases; J trimming: 0 bases; junction bases outside the gene matches: 5. The CDR3 spans 15 residues. The V gene's germline CDR1 is SGHRS and CDR2 YFSETQ.

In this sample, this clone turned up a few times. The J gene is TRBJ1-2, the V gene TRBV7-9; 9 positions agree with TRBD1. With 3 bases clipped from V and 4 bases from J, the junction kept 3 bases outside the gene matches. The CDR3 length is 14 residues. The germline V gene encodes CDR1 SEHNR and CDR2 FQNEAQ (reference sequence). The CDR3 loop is CASSFGQGTYGYTF. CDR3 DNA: TGTGCCAGCAGCTTTGGACAGGGGACCTATGGCTACACCTTC.

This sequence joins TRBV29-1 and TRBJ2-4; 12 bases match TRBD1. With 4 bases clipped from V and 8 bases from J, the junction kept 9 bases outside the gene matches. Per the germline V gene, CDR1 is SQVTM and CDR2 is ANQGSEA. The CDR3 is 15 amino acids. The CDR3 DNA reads TGCAGCGTTGGCGGGACAGGGGGCGGGAGGGACATTCAGTACTTC. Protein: CSVGGTGGGRDIQYF.

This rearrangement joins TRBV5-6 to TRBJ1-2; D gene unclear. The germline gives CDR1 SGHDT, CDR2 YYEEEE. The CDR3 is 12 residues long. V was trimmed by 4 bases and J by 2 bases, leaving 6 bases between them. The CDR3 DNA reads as TGTGCCAGCAGCAACACGAACTATGGCTACACCTTC. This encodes CASSNTNYGYTF.

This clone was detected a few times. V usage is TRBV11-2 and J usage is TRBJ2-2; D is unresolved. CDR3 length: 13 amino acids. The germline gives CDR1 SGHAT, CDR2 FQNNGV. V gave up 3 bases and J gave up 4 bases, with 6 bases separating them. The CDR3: CASSFPSTGELFF. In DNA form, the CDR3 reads TGTGCCAGCAGCTTCCCCAGCACCGGGGAGCTGTTTTTT. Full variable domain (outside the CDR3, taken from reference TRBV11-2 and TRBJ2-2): EAGVAQSPRYKIIEKRQSVAFWCNPISGHATLYWYQQILGQGPKLLIQFQNNGVVDDSQLPKDRFSAERLKGVDSTLKIQPAKLEDSAVYLCASSFPSTGELFFGEGSRLTVL.

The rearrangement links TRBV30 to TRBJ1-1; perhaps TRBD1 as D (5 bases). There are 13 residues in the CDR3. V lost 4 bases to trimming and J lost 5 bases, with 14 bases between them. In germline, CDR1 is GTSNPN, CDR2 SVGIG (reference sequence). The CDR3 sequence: CAWTEGSETEAFF. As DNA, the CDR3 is TGTGCCTGGACGGAGGGGTCTGAAACTGAAGCTTTCTTT.

CDR3 residues: CASSLTGFSYEQYF. The CDR3, as DNA: TGCGCCAGCAGCTTGACAGGGTTCTCCTACGAGCAGTACTTC. This chain uses TRBV5-1 with TRBJ2-7, with D perhaps matching TRBD1 (6 bases). The CDR3 has 14 amino acids. Trimming pared 1 base from V and 0 bases from J, leaving 8 bases between. Germline CDR1 and CDR2: SGHRS and YFSETQ.

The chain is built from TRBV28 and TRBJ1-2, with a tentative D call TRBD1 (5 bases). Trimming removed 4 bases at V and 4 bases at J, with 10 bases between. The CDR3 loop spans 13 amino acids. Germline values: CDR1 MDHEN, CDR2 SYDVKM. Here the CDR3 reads CASSSRQLYGYTF. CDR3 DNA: TGTGCCAGCAGTTCAAGACAGCTCTATGGCTACACCTTC.

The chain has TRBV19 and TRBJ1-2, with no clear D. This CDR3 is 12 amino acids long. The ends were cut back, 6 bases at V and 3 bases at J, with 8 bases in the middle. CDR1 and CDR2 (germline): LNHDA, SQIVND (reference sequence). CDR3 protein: CASSPTYYGYTF. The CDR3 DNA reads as TGTGCCAGTAGCCCGACATACTATGGCTACACCTTC.

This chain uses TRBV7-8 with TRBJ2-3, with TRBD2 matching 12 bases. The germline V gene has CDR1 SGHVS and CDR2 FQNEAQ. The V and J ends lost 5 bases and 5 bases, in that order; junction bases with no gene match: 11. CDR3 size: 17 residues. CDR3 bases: TGTGCCAGCAGCCCAGGGGCTAGCGGGAGGGCGCAAGATACGCAGTATTTT. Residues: CASSPGASGRAQDTQYF. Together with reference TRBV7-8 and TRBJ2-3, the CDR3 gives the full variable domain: GAGVSQSPRYKVAKRGQDVALRCDPISGHVSLFWYQQALGQGPEFLTYFQNEAQLDKSGLPSDRFFAERPEGSVSTLKIQRTQQEDSAVYLCASSPGASGRAQDTQYFGPGTRLTVL.